A single sample gave rise to the 10 T cell receptor beta chains below, sequenced in a study of T cell clones after liver transplantation. Profiled with immunoSEQ multiplex PCR; TCRdb holds only in-frame clones, not every one. The sample shows roughly 53,000 clones, 70% to 75% of them seen only once. The sequenced sample was CD4+ T cells from blood, obtained at the 22-month timepoint. These receptors came from a human patient who received a liver transplant. These T cells may partly come from the graft donor.

The chain is built from TRBV6-6 and TRBJ2-7; no definite D call. The CDR3 runs to 16 residues. Trimming removed 0 bases at V and 8 bases at J, with 20 bases between. In germline, CDR1 is MNHNY, CDR2 SVGAGI (reference sequence). In DNA form, the CDR3 reads TGTGCCAGCAGTTACTCGAAAAGAGGTTTGGAGCAGAAGCAGTACTTC. Translated: CASSYSKRGLEQKQYF.

The chain employs TRBV4-1 and TRBJ2-4; 8 bases match TRBD2. J gave up 6 bases and V 2 bases, and 12 bases lay outside the gene matches. The CDR3 has 17 amino acids. Germline CDR1 reads MGHRA; CDR2 reads YSYEKL. For the CDR3, the DNA is TGCGCCAGCAGCCAATCGCCGAGCGGGGGCATTGGAAACATTCAGTACTTC. This codes for CASSQSPSGGIGNIQYF.

This clone appeared many times. This chain connects TRBV15 to TRBJ1-6, with D unresolved. Germline CDR1 is LNHNV and CDR2 is YYDKDF (reference sequence). The CDR3 length is 18 residues. Trimming left V 1 base short and J 5 bases short, with 18 bases between. CDR3 coding DNA: TGTGCCACCAGCAGAGCCTCGCCCATACAGCGCGATAATTCACCCCTCCACTTT. As protein: CATSRASPIQRDNSPLHF.

J is TRBJ1-3 and V is TRBV10-3; D ambiguous. The germline gives CDR1 ENHRY, CDR2 SYGVKD. V was pared by 3 bases and J by 0 bases, with 9 bases between. This CDR3 has 15 amino acids. The CDR3 DNA reads as TGTGCCATCAGTGATAAGGGCAACTCTGGAAACACCATATATTTT. Residues: CAISDKGNSGNTIYF.

V is TRBV27 and J is TRBJ2-7; TRBD2 agrees at 9 bases. V shed 2 bases and J 3 bases; nucleotides not matched to a gene: 5. The germline V gene encodes CDR1 MNHEY and CDR2 SMNVEV (reference sequence). The CDR3 extends over 15 amino acids. The CDR3 loop reads CASSLLPSGNYEQYF. The CDR3 DNA is TGTGCCAGCAGTTTACTCCCTAGCGGGAACTACGAGCAGTACTTC.

This chain uses TRBV27 with TRBJ2-3; a possible D gene is TRBD2 (5 bases). CDR1 is MNHEY and CDR2 is SMNVEV in the germline V gene (reference sequence). This CDR3 comprises 15 residues. V was cut by 3 bases and J by 3 bases, with 13 bases left in between. The CDR3 protein is CASSFLGRGTDTQYF. CDR3 DNA: TGTGCCAGCAGTTTTTTGGGTCGGGGTACAGATACGCAGTATTTT.

J is TRBJ1-4 and V is TRBV28; D possibly corresponds to TRBD1 (5 bases). Trimming removed 6 bases at V and 8 bases at J, with 22 bases between. Per germline, CDR1 MDHEN and CDR2 SYDVKM. This CDR3 region has 16 residues. The CDR3 nucleotides read TGTGCCAGCAGCTACTTTGGGAGGGGTGAAGGGGAAAAACTGTTTTTT. The encoded protein is CASSYFGRGEGEKLFF.

The V call is TRBV18, the J call TRBJ1-3; D gene unclear. The CDR3 consists of 16 residues. Trimming left V 3 bases short and J 4 bases short, with 16 bases between. The germline CDR1 and CDR2 sequences are KGHSH and LQKENI. The DNA for the CDR3 is TGTGCCAGCTCACCTCAACCCACATCGTCCGGAAACACCATATATTTT. Its translation: CASSPQPTSSGNTIYF.

The rearrangement uses TRBV2 and TRBJ2-2, with D possibly matching TRBD2 (6 bases). From germline, CDR1 is SNHLY and CDR2 FYNNEI. The V end lost 6 bases, the J end lost 0 bases, and 8 bases lay between the germline ends. The CDR3 has 14 residues. The CDR3 reads CASRGRPNTGELFF. DNA for the CDR3: TGTGCCAGCAGGGGGAGGCCGAACACCGGGGAGCTGTTTTTT.

The genes are TRBV6-5 and TRBJ1-3; D is perhaps TRBD1 (5 bases). Per the germline V gene, CDR1 is MNHEY and CDR2 is SVGAGI. Trimming took off 0 bases at V and 3 bases at J, with 9 bases between the two ends. The CDR3 runs to 15 residues. CDR3 DNA sequence: TGTGCCAGCAGTTACTCAGGGGCGCGTGGAAACACCATATATTTT. It is translated as CASSYSGARGNTIYF.